Given below is one TCR beta chain in context. The data stem from a study of OX40 agonist ivuxolimab in advanced cancers. Study background: One patient with hepatocellular carcinoma and two with cutaneous melanoma, three in all, had partial responses.

Profiling relied on immunoSEQ multiplex PCR, and the TCRdb table lists in-frame clones only, not all of them. In the table there are over 10,000 clones, 75% to 85% of which are singletons. Germline values: CDR1 SEHNR, CDR2 FQNEAQ (reference sequence). Trimming took 6 bases from V and 4 from J; bases not matched to a gene: 5. The CDR3 covers 14 residues. The sample here was CD4+ or CD8+ T cells sorted from blood, taken in a trial of the OX40 agonist ivuxolimab. The V and J genes are TRBV7-9 and TRBJ2-1, with TRBD2 matching 8 bases. This receptor was obtained from an adult with an advanced solid tumor such as melanoma, head and neck, liver or kidney cancer. The CDR3 bases are TGTGCCAGCAGGGAGAGCGGGGGATACAATGAGCAGTTCTTC. This gives the protein CASRESGGYNEQFF. The full variable domain, completed using reference TRBV7-9 and TRBJ2-1, is DTGVSQNPRHKITKRGQNVTFRCDPISEHNRLYWYRQTLGQGPEFLTYFQNEAQLEKSRLLSDRFSAERPKGSFSTLEIQRTEQGDSAMYLCASRESGGYNEQFFGPGTRLTVL.